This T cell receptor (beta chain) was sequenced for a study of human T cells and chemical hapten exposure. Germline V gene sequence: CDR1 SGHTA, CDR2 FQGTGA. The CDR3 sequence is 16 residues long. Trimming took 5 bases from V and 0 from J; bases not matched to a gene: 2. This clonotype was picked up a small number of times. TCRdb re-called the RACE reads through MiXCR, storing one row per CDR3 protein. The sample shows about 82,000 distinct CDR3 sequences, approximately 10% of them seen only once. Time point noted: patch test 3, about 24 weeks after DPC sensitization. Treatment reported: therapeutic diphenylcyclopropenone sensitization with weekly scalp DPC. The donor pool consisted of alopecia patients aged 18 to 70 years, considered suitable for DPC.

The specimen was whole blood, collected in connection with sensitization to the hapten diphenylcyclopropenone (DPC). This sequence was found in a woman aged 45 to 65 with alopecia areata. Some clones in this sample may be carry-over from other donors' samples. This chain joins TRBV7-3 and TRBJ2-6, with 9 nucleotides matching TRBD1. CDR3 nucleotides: TGTGCCAGCAGCATGACAGGGGGCTCTGGGGCCAACGTCCTGACTTTC. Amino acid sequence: CASSMTGGSGANVLTF.